This record looks at one T cell receptor (beta chain) sequence and its context. The germline V gene has CDR1 SGHAT and CDR2 FQNNGV. V shed 5 bases, J shed 1 base, and the junction held 5 bases outside the gene matches. The CDR3 consists of 16 residues. This record belongs to a study of blood T cell repertoires in COVID-19. As for the study in general: In each case, the material was cDNA or gDNA derived from T cells, B-cell-depleted T cells, or PBMCs.

Only in-frame clones appear in the TCRdb table, and some are missing; sequencing was by immunoSEQ multiplex PCR. The profile covers approximately 190,000 clones, with around 80% appearing a single time and approximately 19% taken by the ten largest. The chain couples TRBV11-2 to TRBJ1-1, with 12 bases fitting TRBD1. This sequence was found in a human donor in a cohort sampled during active COVID-19. Sequencing was done on a sample of peripheral blood. The CDR3 reads CASSPGTGGRNTEAFF. The CDR3 coding sequence is TGTGCCAGCAGCCCAGGGACAGGGGGCCGGAACACTGAAGCTTTCTTT.